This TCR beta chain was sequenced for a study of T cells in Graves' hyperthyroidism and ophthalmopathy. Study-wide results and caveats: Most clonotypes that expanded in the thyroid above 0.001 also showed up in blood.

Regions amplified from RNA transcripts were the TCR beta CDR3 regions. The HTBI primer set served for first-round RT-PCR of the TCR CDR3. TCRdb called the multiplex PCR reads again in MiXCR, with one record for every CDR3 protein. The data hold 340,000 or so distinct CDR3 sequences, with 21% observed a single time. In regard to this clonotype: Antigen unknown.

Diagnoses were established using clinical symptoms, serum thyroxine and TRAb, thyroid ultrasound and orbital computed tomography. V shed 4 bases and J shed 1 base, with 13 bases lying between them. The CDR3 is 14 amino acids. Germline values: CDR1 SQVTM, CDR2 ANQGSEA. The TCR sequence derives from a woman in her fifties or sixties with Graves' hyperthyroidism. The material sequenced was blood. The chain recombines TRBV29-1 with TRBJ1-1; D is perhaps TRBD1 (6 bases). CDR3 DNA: TGCAGCGTTGGAACGGGACAATCGAACACTGAAGCTTTCTTT. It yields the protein CSVGTGQSNTEAFF.